This passage covers 26 T cell receptor beta chains from one sample sequenced in a study of T cell responses to AZD1222 COVID-19 vaccine. The method was immunoSEQ multiplex PCR; TCRdb's version includes in-frame clones alone and lacks a portion of them. The repertoire has more than 85,000 clones, around nine tenths of them found once; the top ten carry 3% to 3.5%. The material was peripheral blood, obtained on day 0 of AZD1222 vaccination. The receptors come from an adult in good health.

The chain uses TRBV6-5 and TRBJ2-2; tentatively, D is TRBD2 (6 bases). Between the trimmed V and J ends, which lost 6 bases and 3 bases, there was a span of 11 bases. This CDR3 is 14 amino acids long. In germline, CDR1 is MNHEY, CDR2 SVGAGI. This chain's CDR3 is CASRRDSYTGELFF. Written as DNA, the CDR3 is TGTGCCAGCAGACGGGACTCCTACACCGGGGAGCTGTTTTTT.

This rearrangement joins TRBV7-6 to TRBJ1-3; tentatively, D is TRBD1 (5 bases). The germline gives CDR1 SGHVS, CDR2 FNYEAQ. The CDR3 length is 15 residues. V gave up 5 bases and J gave up 0 bases, with 11 bases separating them. The CDR3 DNA sequence: TGTGCCAGCAGCCGGGGGGATTTCTCTGGAAACACCATATATTTT. Translation: CASSRGDFSGNTIYF.

In this sample, this clone turned up a few times. CDR3 sequence: CASSLFTSYAGELFF. In DNA form, the CDR3 reads TGTGCCAGCAGCTTGTTTACTAGCTATGCCGGGGAGCTGTTTTTT. V gene TRBV5-4 combines with J gene TRBJ2-2; weak D call: TRBD2 (6 bases). Germline values: CDR1 SGHNT, CDR2 YYREEE (reference sequence). The CDR3 contains 15 residues. V was pared by 1 base and J by 6 bases, with 13 bases between. The whole variable domain, filled in from reference TRBV5-4 and TRBJ2-2, reads ETGVTQSPTHLIKTRGQQVTLRCSSQSGHNTVSWYQQALGQGPQFIFQYYREEENGRGNFPPRFSGLQFPNYSSELNVNALELDDSALYLCASSLFTSYAGELFFGEGSRLTVL.

This chain links TRBV19 with TRBJ1-1; perhaps TRBD1 as D (6 bases). V was cut by 1 base and J by 6 bases, with 18 bases left in between. This CDR3 contains 16 residues. Germline-derived CDR1 and CDR2 are LNHDA and SQIVND (reference sequence). The CDR3 sequence is CASSIAQTGRAAEAFF. The CDR3 bases are TGTGCCAGTAGTATAGCCCAGACAGGTCGGGCCGCTGAAGCTTTCTTT.

A single count supports this clone. This chain connects TRBV5-1 to TRBJ2-7; D remains unclear. CDR1 and CDR2 (germline): SGHRS, YFSETQ. Trimming took 4 bases from V and 4 from J, leaving 9 bases between them. The CDR3 is 12 residues long. CDR3 coding DNA: TGCGCCAGCAGCGTCGACACTTACGAGCAGTACTTC. As protein: CASSVDTYEQYF.

The V gene is TRBV18, the J gene TRBJ2-1; 9 nucleotides line up with TRBD2. This CDR3 contains 16 residues. Losses at the gene ends were 1 base for V and 3 bases for J; bases not matched to a gene: 4. Germline CDR1 is KGHSH and CDR2 is LQKENI. CDR3 loop: CASSPRKTSGYNEQFF. The CDR3 DNA follows: TGTGCCAGCTCACCACGTAAGACTAGCGGCTACAATGAGCAGTTCTTC.

The chain is built from TRBV6-5 and TRBJ1-5; 7 positions match TRBD1. Germline-derived CDR1 and CDR2 are MNHEY and SVGAGI. This CDR3 is built from 15 residues. Trimming cost V 5 bases and J 3 bases; bases outside gene matches: 7. CDR3 in amino acids: CASSRTGQHNQPQHF. The CDR3 region has the DNA TGTGCCAGCAGTCGAACGGGACAGCACAATCAGCCCCAGCATTTT.

A single count supports this clone. The chain joins TRBV7-6 to TRBJ2-3; 8 bases fit TRBD2. Germline CDR1 is SGHVS and CDR2 is FNYEAQ. Germline trimming cut 1 base from V and 3 bases from J; bases unmatched to any gene: 3. This CDR3 region has 15 residues. The DNA of the CDR3 is TGTGCCAGCAGCTTAGGACGGGGGGGAACAGATACGCAGTATTTT. Translating it yields CASSLGRGGTDTQYF.

This chain's CDR3 is CASSYQGDTEAFF. In nucleotides, the CDR3 is TGTGCCAGCAGCTATCAGGGGGACACTGAAGCTTTCTTT. The chain links TRBV5-5 to TRBJ1-1; 7 bases agree with TRBD1. Trimming cost V 3 bases and J 3 bases; bases outside gene matches: 2. This CDR3 spans 13 amino acids. CDR1 and CDR2 (germline): SGHKS, YYEKEE (reference sequence).

This chain connects TRBV7-8 to TRBJ2-1; 8 positions agree with TRBD2. CDR3 length: 16 residues. The germline CDR1 and CDR2 sequences are SGHVS and FQNEAQ. V gave up 5 bases and J gave up 3 bases; unmatched junction bases: 9. CDR3 DNA sequence: TGTGCCAGCAGCAAAGGCTCCGGGACTAGCTACAATGAGCAGTTCTTC. As protein: CASSKGSGTSYNEQFF.

A few counts support this clone. The chain combines TRBV2 with TRBJ1-5; no firm D call. The length of the CDR3 is 14 residues. The ends were cut back, 6 bases at V and 3 bases at J, with 12 bases in the middle. Germline CDR1 reads SNHLY; CDR2 reads FYNNEI. As DNA, the CDR3 is TGTGCCAGCAGGCGGCAGCAGGACAATCAGCCCCAGCATTTT. This sequence encodes CASRRQQDNQPQHF.

In nucleotides, the CDR3 is TGTGCCAGCAGTGCTGGGACGGTAAATCAGCCCCAGCATTTT. It codes for CASSAGTVNQPQHF. V is TRBV6-2 or TRBV6-3 and J is TRBJ1-5, with D possibly being TRBD1 (5 bases). The V end lost 5 bases, the J end lost 4 bases, and 12 bases lay between the germline ends. CDR3 length equals 14 residues. Germline CDR1 and CDR2: MNHEY and SVGEGT.

The chain links TRBV4-3 to TRBJ1-4; D unclear. The V gene's germline CDR1 is LGHNA and CDR2 YSLEER. V shed 4 bases and J shed 7 bases, with 13 bases lying between them. This CDR3 spans 14 amino acids. CDR3 in amino acids: CASSPQTASEKLFF. CDR3 sequence (DNA): TGCGCCAGCAGCCCTCAAACGGCCTCTGAAAAACTGTTTTTT.

This chain connects TRBV28 to TRBJ2-7, with 9 nucleotides matching TRBD1. The germline V gene has CDR1 MDHEN and CDR2 SYDVKM. V lost 4 bases and J lost 1; bases outside the gene matches: 5. This CDR3 contains 15 residues. This CDR3 reads CASSSSGTGSYEQYF. CDR3 nucleotide sequence: TGTGCCAGCAGTTCTTCCGGGACAGGGTCCTACGAGCAGTACTTC.

As for this clone: Compared with germline, one end of the junction differs, possibly owing to a read error. V usage is TRBV7-3 and J usage is TRBJ1-1; tentative D call: TRBD1 (6 bases). The CDR3 covers 12 residues. CDR1 and CDR2 (germline): SGHTA, FQGTGA. The CDR3 loop is CASSPYTGQWEW. The CDR3 region has the DNA TGTGCCAGCAGCCCCTATACCGGACAGTGGGAATGG.

The J gene is TRBJ2-5, the V gene TRBV19; perhaps TRBD2 as D (5 bases). The V gene's germline CDR1 is LNHDA and CDR2 SQIVND (reference sequence). V lost 3 bases, J lost 2 bases, and 7 bases lay in between. CDR3 length: 13 residues. The CDR3 loop reads CASSITRQETQYF. The CDR3 coding sequence is TGTGCCAGTAGTATTACTAGGCAAGAGACCCAGTACTTC.

V usage is TRBV11-2 and J usage is TRBJ2-2; D uncertain. Germline V gene data show CDR1 as SGHAT and CDR2 as FQNNGV. This CDR3 is 14 amino acids long. Deletions cut 1 base from V and 7 bases from J, with 10 bases between. CDR3 DNA: TGTGCCAGCAGCTTAGCCCCGTCCGGCGGGGAGCTGTTTTTT. This gives the protein CASSLAPSGGELFF.

The chain links TRBV2 to TRBJ1-2, with TRBD1 matching 8 bases. Looked up from germline, CDR1 is SNHLY and CDR2 is FYNNEI. The CDR3 covers 13 residues. The V segment lost 6 bases and the J segment 4 bases; nucleotides outside the gene matches: 4. CDR3 sequence: CASRGDRTYGYTF. The CDR3 DNA sequence: TGTGCCAGCAGGGGGGACAGGACCTATGGCTACACCTTC. The complete variable domain, with remaining parts taken from reference TRBV2 and TRBJ1-2, reads EPEVTQTPSHQVTQMGQEVILRCVPISNHLYFYWYRQILGQKVEFLVSFYNNEISEKSEIFDDQFSVERPDGSNFTLKIRSTKLEDSAMYFCASRGDRTYGYTFGSGTRLTVV.

The chain employs TRBV15 and TRBJ2-5, with 9 bases matching TRBD2. Germline V gene data show CDR1 as LNHNV and CDR2 as YYDKDF (reference sequence). This CDR3 has 16 residues. V shed 3 bases and J 4 bases; nucleotides not matched to a gene: 9. For the CDR3, the DNA is TGTGCCACCAGCAGGTTAGGAGCGGGGGGCGGAGAGACCCAGTACTTC. Its translation is CATSRLGAGGGETQYF.

The rearrangement joins TRBV18 to TRBJ1-1; weak D call: TRBD1 (5 bases). Germline values: CDR1 KGHSH, CDR2 LQKENI. The CDR3 sequence is 14 residues long. The V and J ends lost 0 bases and 7 bases respectively, with 12 bases between them. Here the CDR3 DNA reads TGTGCCAGCTCACCACCGCGGGGCTCGGGTGAAGCTTTCTTT. Its translation is CASSPPRGSGEAFF. Variable domain in full (rest from reference TRBV18 and TRBJ1-1): NAGVMQNPRHLVRRRGQEARLRCSPMKGHSHVYWYRQLPEEGLKFMVYLQKENIIDESGMPKERFSAEFPKEGPSILRIQQVVRGDSAAYFCASSPPRGSGEAFFGQGTRLTVV.

The chain is built from TRBV2 and TRBJ1-2, with unresolved D. Between the trimmed V and J ends, which lost 7 bases and 0 bases, there was a span of 12 bases. Germline V CDR1 and CDR2: SNHLY, FYNNEI. The CDR3 totals 14 residues. The CDR3 loop is CASTLPAANYGYTF. The CDR3 DNA sequence: TGTGCCAGCACCCTACCGGCAGCTAACTATGGCTACACCTTC. Full variable domain (outside the CDR3, taken from reference TRBV2 and TRBJ1-2): EPEVTQTPSHQVTQMGQEVILRCVPISNHLYFYWYRQILGQKVEFLVSFYNNEISEKSEIFDDQFSVERPDGSNFTLKIRSTKLEDSAMYFCASTLPAANYGYTFGSGTRLTVV.

A remark on this clone: The same CDR3 arises from other DNA sequences in this sample as well. The chain combines TRBV29-1 with TRBJ1-4; the D is unclear. Trimming took 6 bases from V and 6 from J, leaving 5 bases between them. The CDR3 contains 10 residues. Germline V gene data show CDR1 as SQVTM and CDR2 as ANQGSEA. CDR3 residues: CSVLDEKLFF. CDR3 sequence (DNA): TGCAGCGTCCTGGATGAAAAACTGTTTTTT.

This clone came up a few times. This rearrangement joins TRBV5-1 to TRBJ1-1; D remains unclear. This CDR3 region has 12 residues. Trimming removed 4 bases from V and 2 bases from J, with 6 bases in between. The germline gives CDR1 SGHRS, CDR2 YFSETQ. CDR3 loop: CASSRGNTEAFF. The CDR3 coding sequence is TGCGCCAGCAGCCGGGGTAACACTGAAGCTTTCTTT.

The chain is built from TRBV28 and TRBJ1-6; the D gene is possibly TRBD1 (5 bases). Germline V gene sequence: CDR1 MDHEN, CDR2 SYDVKM. Trimming cost V 3 bases and J 5 bases, with 11 bases left between them. This CDR3 is 15 amino acids long. The DNA of the CDR3 is TGTGCCAGCAGTTTGAGGGGTCCGGATAATTCACCCCTCCACTTT. Residues: CASSLRGPDNSPLHF.

The chain links TRBV10-3 to TRBJ1-2; 7 bases are a match to TRBD1. From germline, CDR1 is ENHRY and CDR2 SYGVKD. This CDR3 has 12 amino acids. The trim removed 10 bases at V and 3 bases at J, leaving 5 bases unmatched. CDR3 coding DNA: TGTGCCACCGGGGGGACAGACTATGGCTACACCTTC. This gives the protein CATGGTDYGYTF.

The chain is built from TRBV6-2 or TRBV6-3 and TRBJ1-1, with 7 bases identical to TRBD1. CDR1 is MNHEY, CDR2 SVGEGT, per germline. The J segment lost 4 bases and the V segment lost 5 bases, leaving 4 bases of the junction unmatched. This CDR3 is built from 13 residues. Written as DNA, the CDR3 is TGTGCCAGCAGTGAGGGGGCGCCCACTGAAGCTTTCTTT. The encoded protein is CASSEGAPTEAFF.